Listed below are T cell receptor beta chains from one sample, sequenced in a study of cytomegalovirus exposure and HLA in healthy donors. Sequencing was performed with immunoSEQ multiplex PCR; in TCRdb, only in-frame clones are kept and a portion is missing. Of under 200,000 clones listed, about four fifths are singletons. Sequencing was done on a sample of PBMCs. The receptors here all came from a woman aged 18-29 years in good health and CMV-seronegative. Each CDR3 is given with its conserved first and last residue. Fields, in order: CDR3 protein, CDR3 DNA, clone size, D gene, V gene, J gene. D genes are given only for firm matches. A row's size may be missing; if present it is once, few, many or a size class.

CASSMNGLEWVNTEAFF	TGTGCCAGTAGTATGAATGGACTGGAATGGGTGAACACTGAAGCTTTCTTT	-	-	TRBV19	TRBJ1-1
CASSHGTGFDTEAFF	TGCGCCAGCAGCCACGGGACAGGGTTTGACACTGAAGCTTTCTTT	-	TRBD1	TRBV5-1	TRBJ1-1
CASSRPGYENEKLFF	TGTGCCAGCAGCCGCCCCGGGTACGAAAATGAAAAACTGTTTTTT	-	-	TRBV5-4	TRBJ1-4
CASSTGLAGGPKFF	TGTGCCAGTAGTACCGGACTAGCGGGAGGTCCTAAGTTCTTC	-	TRBD2	TRBV19	TRBJ2-1
CASSLSVATAGITQYF	TGTGCCAGCAGTTTATCGGTAGCGACCGCCGGGATCACGCAGTATTTT	-	-	TRBV27	TRBJ2-3
CASRLGQGANHYGYTF	TGTGCCAGCAGGCTTGGACAGGGGGCCAACCACTATGGCTACACCTTC	few	TRBD1	TRBV2	TRBJ1-2
CASSFLAGGKETQYF	TGTGCCAGCAGCTTTTTAGCGGGAGGGAAAGAGACCCAGTACTTC	-	TRBD2	TRBV7-9	TRBJ2-5
CSVPGTYYNEQFF	TGCAGCGTTCCCGGGACTTACTACAATGAGCAGTTCTTC	-	-	TRBV29-1	TRBJ2-1
CASSVGLTSGRTDTQYF	TGTGCCAGCAGCGTAGGGTTGACTAGCGGCCGCACAGATACGCAGTATTTT	-	TRBD2	TRBV9	TRBJ2-3
CAWIRTGNNEKLFF	TGTGCCTGGATCCGAACAGGGAATAATGAAAAACTGTTTTTT	few	-	TRBV30	TRBJ1-4
CASSPFTSGIYDTDTQYF	TGTGCCAGCTCACCATTTACTAGCGGGATATATGACACAGATACGCAGTATTTT	-	TRBD2	TRBV18	TRBJ2-3
CSGRTGGSTEAFF	TGCAGCGGCCGTACAGGGGGCAGTACTGAAGCTTTCTTT	-	TRBD1	TRBV29-1	TRBJ1-1
CASSDALGGRSMGGYTF	TGTGCCAGCTCGGACGCCCTAGGGGGAAGGTCGATGGGAGGCTACACCTTC	-	-	TRBV18	TRBJ1-2
CASRIGQTNSPLHF	TGTGCCAGCAGGATCGGACAGACGAATTCACCCCTCCACTTT	-	-	TRBV28	TRBJ1-6
CASSPSATNEKLFF	TGTGCCAGCAGTCCCTCAGCAACTAATGAAAAACTGTTTTTT	-	-	TRBV6-5	TRBJ1-4
CASSLGHPSTDTQYF	TGTGCCAGCAGTTTGGGGCACCCAAGCACAGATACGCAGTATTTT	-	-	TRBV27	TRBJ2-3
CASSPGSRIDTQYF	TGTGCCAGCAGCCCCGGGAGTAGGATAGATACGCAGTATTTT	-	-	TRBV4-2	TRBJ2-3
CAWSRQTGINQPQHF	TGTGCCTGGAGTCGTCAGACAGGAATCAATCAGCCCCAGCATTTT	few	-	TRBV30	TRBJ1-5
CASSNWDRGRRAEAFF	TGTGCCAGTAGTAACTGGGACAGGGGGAGGCGGGCTGAAGCTTTCTTT	-	TRBD1	TRBV19	TRBJ1-1
CASSQDRGLMREGLGANVLTF	TGCGCCAGCAGCCAAGATCGAGGGCTGATGCGGGAGGGCCTAGGGGCCAACGTCCTGACTTTC	-	TRBD2	TRBV4-3	TRBJ2-6
CASSLPVGGLGTEAFF	TGTGCCAGCAGCTTGCCGGTGGGGGGGCTCGGCACTGAAGCTTTCTTT	few	-	TRBV5-6	TRBJ1-1
CASSIVSVNTEAFF	TGTGCCAGTAGTATAGTGTCAGTGAACACTGAAGCTTTCTTT	-	-	TRBV19	TRBJ1-1
CASSTRLAPREQFF	TGTGCCAGCAGCACTCGACTAGCGCCCCGTGAGCAGTTCTTC	-	TRBD2	TRBV13	TRBJ2-1
CASSPRGDRDYQPQHF	TGTGCCAGCAGCCCGAGGGGGGACAGGGACTATCAGCCCCAGCATTTT	once	TRBD1	TRBV7-9	TRBJ1-5
CASSYGTGGTSGSYNEQFF	TGTGCCAGCAGTTACGGGACAGGGGGGACTAGCGGCTCCTACAATGAGCAGTTCTTC	-	-	TRBV2	TRBJ2-1
CASSVEGEGTQYF	TGTGCCAGCAGCGTAGAGGGGGAGGGTACGCAGTATTTT	-	-	TRBV9	TRBJ2-3
CASSHRVRASTDTQYF	TGCGCCAGCAGCCACCGGGTGCGGGCGAGCACAGATACGCAGTATTTT	-	-	TRBV4-3	TRBJ2-3
CASWSPSVTEAFF	TGTGCCAGTTGGAGCCCGAGCGTCACTGAAGCTTTCTTT	-	-	TRBV19	TRBJ1-1
CASSLSGGPADTQYF	TGTGCCAGCAGCCTATCTGGAGGGCCGGCAGATACGCAGTATTTT	-	-	TRBV4-2	TRBJ2-3
CASNLGGGPGEQYF	TGTGCCAGCAACCTAGGGGGAGGGCCTGGAGAGCAGTACTTC	-	-	TRBV7-2	TRBJ2-7
CASSPTPGDQPQHF	TGTGCCAGCTCACCTACCCCAGGGGATCAGCCCCAGCATTTT	-	-	TRBV18	TRBJ1-5
CASSQLAGSYGYTF	TGCGCCAGCAGCCAACTGGCAGGGTCCTATGGCTACACCTTC	-	-	TRBV4-3	TRBJ1-2
CASSPGTEGGDYQPQHF	TGTGCCAGCTCACCTGGGACGGAGGGGGGGGATTATCAGCCCCAGCATTTT	-	-	TRBV18	TRBJ1-5
CASSPSGTGSYGYTF	TGTGCCAGCAGTCCTTCCGGGACAGGGAGCTATGGCTACACCTTC	-	TRBD1	TRBV2	TRBJ1-2
CASSVPTSGRVNEQFF	TGTGCCAGCAGCGTCCCGACTAGCGGGAGGGTGAATGAGCAGTTCTTC	-	TRBD2	TRBV7-8	TRBJ2-1
CASSAGGQGPYEQYF	TGTGCCAGCAGTGCCGGGGGACAGGGACCATACGAGCAGTACTTC	-	TRBD1	TRBV6-5	TRBJ2-7
CASSSRGSGNTIYF	TGTGCCAGCAGCTCCAGGGGGTCAGGAAACACCATATATTTT	-	TRBD1	TRBV11-3	TRBJ1-3
CASSGVRGTEAFF	TGTGCCAGCAGCGGAGTAAGGGGGACTGAAGCTTTCTTT	-	-	TRBV28	TRBJ1-1
CASSATGESNQPQHF	TGTGCCAGCAGTGCGACAGGGGAGTCCAATCAGCCCCAGCATTTT	few	TRBD1	TRBV2	TRBJ1-5
CASVHAPGEDNEQFF	TGTGCCAGCGTACATGCCCCGGGGGAAGACAATGAGCAGTTCTTC	-	-	TRBV7-9	TRBJ2-1
CASHPAVSVSDTQYF	TGCGCCAGTCATCCCGCCGTGAGCGTATCAGATACGCAGTATTTT	-	-	TRBV5-1	TRBJ2-3
CASSVSGGSESTIYF	TGTGCCAGCAGCGTATCGGGAGGGTCGGAATCAACCATATATTTT	-	-	TRBV9	TRBJ1-3
CASSLWARDSEQYF	TGTGCCAGCAGTTTATGGGCCCGGGACTCAGAGCAGTACTTC	-	-	TRBV28	TRBJ2-7
CASSLSTSGRRKGNEQFF	TGTGCCAGCAGCTTGTCAACTAGCGGGAGGAGAAAGGGCAATGAGCAGTTCTTC	-	TRBD2	TRBV7-9	TRBJ2-1
CASSQGRGVDTQYF	TGCGCCAGCAGCCAAGGACGGGGGGTGGATACGCAGTATTTT	once	TRBD2	TRBV4-3	TRBJ2-3